These 29 T cell receptor beta chains were all obtained from the same sample, sequenced in a study of CD8+ T cells in alopecia areata. Extraction and reverse transcription of RNA yielded cDNA as the sequencing template. The data were produced by immunoSEQ multiplex PCR, yet TCRdb's version contains in-frame clones alone and is incomplete. The sample lists under 65,000 clones, 44% seen once, with approximately 50% in the top ten. The specimen sequenced was NKG2D-low CD8+ T cells sorted from blood. These receptors were obtained from a human donor with alopecia areata.

The chain combines TRBV27 with TRBJ2-7; D might be TRBD2 (6 bases). This CDR3 has 15 residues. Germline loops: CDR1 MNHEY, CDR2 SMNVEV (reference sequence). Trimming left V 8 bases short and J 4 bases short, with 21 bases between. The CDR3 reads CASRPLPPTSYEQYF. Here the CDR3 DNA reads TGTGCCAGCCGACCCTTACCCCCGACTAGTTACGAGCAGTACTTC.

The gene calls are TRBV4-3 and TRBJ2-1; TRBD2 is a possible D gene (5 bases). Trimming removed 1 base at V and 4 bases at J, with 5 bases between. Germline lookup yields CDR1 LGHNA and CDR2 YSLEER. The CDR3 has 13 amino acids. The CDR3 nucleotides are TGCGCCAGCAGCCAAGGACTATACAATGAGCAGTTCTTC. Encoded protein: CASSQGLYNEQFF.

This clone was counted between two and nine times. This chain links TRBV10-3 with TRBJ2-3, with 9 positions matching TRBD1. The CDR3 runs to 14 residues. In germline, CDR1 is ENHRY, CDR2 SYGVKD. V lost 5 bases and J lost 4; bases outside the gene matches: 4. The DNA for the CDR3 is TGTGCCATCAGTCAACAGGGGGCCCCAGATACGCAGTATTTT. Its translation is CAISQQGAPDTQYF.

This clone was seen more than once but under ten times. The chain links TRBV29-1 to TRBJ1-2, with D possibly being TRBD1 (5 bases). The V gene's germline CDR1 is SQVTM and CDR2 ANQGSEA. Trimming removed 7 bases at V and 2 bases at J, with 14 bases between. This CDR3 comprises 13 residues. Here the CDR3 DNA reads TGCAGCGCCTATAAGGGACGAAACTATGGCTACACCTTC. Amino acids: CSAYKGRNYGYTF.

The chain has TRBV18 and TRBJ2-7; possibly TRBD2 for D (6 bases). V lost 5 bases, J lost 2 bases, and 13 bases lay in between. CDR3 size: 14 residues. From germline, CDR1 is KGHSH and CDR2 LQKENI. The CDR3 DNA sequence: TGTGCCAGCTCAGCCCGGGACTTCACCTACGAGCAGTACTTC. The encoded protein is CASSARDFTYEQYF. Drawing the rest from reference TRBV18 and TRBJ2-7, the complete variable domain is NAGVMQNPRHLVRRRGQEARLRCSPMKGHSHVYWYRQLPEEGLKFMVYLQKENIIDESGMPKERFSAEFPKEGPSILRIQQVVRGDSAAYFCASSARDFTYEQYFGPGTRLTVT.

The genes are TRBV5-6 and TRBJ2-7; TRBD2 might be the D (6 bases). The CDR3 length is 15 residues. V shed 0 bases and J shed 2 bases, with 12 bases lying between them. Germline values: CDR1 SGHDT, CDR2 YYEEEE. The chain's CDR3 is CASSLAPGAPYEQYF. The CDR3 region has the DNA TGTGCCAGCAGCTTGGCCCCGGGAGCCCCCTACGAGCAGTACTTC.

This clone was recorded once. The chain carries TRBV7-2 and TRBJ2-5; 9 positions match TRBD2. The V and J ends lost 4 bases and 5 bases, in that order; junction bases with no gene match: 14. There are 17 residues in the CDR3. Germline V gene data show CDR1 as SGHTA and CDR2 as FQGNSA. CDR3 protein: CASSSFGREGPRETQYF. CDR3 bases: TGTGCCAGCAGCTCCTTCGGGCGGGAGGGGCCAAGGGAGACCCAGTACTTC.

The chain is built from TRBV7-8 and TRBJ2-6, with 7 bases fitting TRBD1. The CDR3 totals 14 residues. Trimming took 11 bases from V and 4 from J; bases not matched to a gene: 8. Germline CDR1 is SGHVS and CDR2 is FQNEAQ. DNA of the CDR3: TGTGCCTGCGTACAGGGGACGGGGGCCAACGTCCTGACTTTC. It translates to CACVQGTGANVLTF.

This clone came up a few times. This chain links TRBV28 with TRBJ1-4; the D gene is possibly TRBD1 (6 bases). The germline V gene encodes CDR1 MDHEN and CDR2 SYDVKM. The V end lost 10 bases, the J end lost 3 bases, and 12 bases lay between the germline ends. The CDR3 length is 13 residues. Here the CDR3 reads CANSQGPNEKLFF. DNA of the CDR3: TGTGCCAATTCACAGGGTCCTAATGAAAAACTGTTTTTT.

The rearrangement links TRBV27 to TRBJ2-1; D is ambiguous. Germline V gene sequence: CDR1 MNHEY, CDR2 SMNVEV (reference sequence). Deletions cut 5 bases from V and 3 bases from J, with 11 bases between. This CDR3 is 14 amino acids long. As DNA, the CDR3 is TGTGCCAGCAGTATCACCCAGAGCTACAATGAGCAGTTCTTC. Translating it yields CASSITQSYNEQFF.

The V and J genes are TRBV27 and TRBJ2-3; perhaps TRBD2 as D (5 bases). The CDR3 runs 14 residues. Germline loops: CDR1 MNHEY, CDR2 SMNVEV (reference sequence). V lost 2 bases and J 1 base, leaving 7 bases between the germline ends. Here the CDR3 reads CASSLRAGTDTQYF. The DNA of the CDR3 is TGTGCCAGCAGTTTACGAGCGGGCACAGATACGCAGTATTTT.

This chain connects TRBV14 to TRBJ2-7; 8 bases fit TRBD1. Germline lookup yields CDR1 SGHDN and CDR2 FVKESK. CDR3 length: 16 residues. Unmatched junction bases numbered 15, after V lost 6 bases and J lost 5 bases. Here the CDR3 reads CASSPRYRTGSNEQYF. The CDR3 region has the DNA TGTGCCAGCAGTCCTCGTTATAGGACAGGGTCCAACGAGCAGTACTTC.

The chain carries TRBV27 and TRBJ2-3; the match to TRBD1 covers 7 bases. Per the germline V gene, CDR1 is MNHEY and CDR2 is SMNVEV (reference sequence). This CDR3 contains 14 residues. Germline trimming cut 6 bases from V and 2 bases from J; bases unmatched to any gene: 5. The CDR3 DNA reads as TGTGCCAGCAGCTCTGACAGGGTCACAGATACGCAGTATTTT. It specifies CASSSDRVTDTQYF.

In its sample, this clone was seen a few times. The chain is built from TRBV28 and TRBJ1-3, with unresolved D. Deletions cut 5 bases from V and 2 bases from J, with 10 bases between. The CDR3 runs to 14 residues. The germline V gene encodes CDR1 MDHEN and CDR2 SYDVKM. The CDR3 spells CASSKALAGNTIYF. The CDR3 DNA reads TGTGCCAGCAGTAAAGCCCTGGCTGGAAACACCATATATTTT.

This rearrangement joins TRBV29-1 to TRBJ2-3; D unclear. Trimming took off 0 bases at V and 5 bases at J, with 9 bases between the two ends. In germline, CDR1 is SQVTM, CDR2 ANQGSEA. The CDR3 spans 13 residues. CDR3 DNA sequence: TGCAGCGTTGAAGATCTGTACAGAGATACGCAGTATTTT. This sequence encodes CSVEDLYRDTQYF.

The sample holds one count of this clone. Other DNA sequences in the same sample also yield this CDR3. The chain employs TRBV29-1 and TRBJ1-1, with no clear D. The CDR3 loop spans 11 amino acids. CDR1 is SQVTM, CDR2 ANQGSEA, per germline. Trimming stripped 1 base from V and 5 bases from J, with 5 bases between. CDR3 in DNA: TGCAGCGTTGAAGGAGGTACTGAAGCTTTCTTT. Protein sequence: CSVEGGTEAFF.

This clone was seen a handful of times. The chain carries TRBV29-1 and TRBJ1-1; D call uncertain. Germline loops: CDR1 SQVTM, CDR2 ANQGSEA. The CDR3 totals 12 residues. Trimming left V 1 base short and J 7 bases short, with 10 bases between. This chain's CDR3 is CSVEGSPLEAFF. In DNA, the CDR3 is TGCAGCGTTGAAGGAAGTCCGCTTGAAGCTTTCTTT.

The chain is built from TRBV4-1 and TRBJ2-3, with 10 bases matching TRBD2. CDR1 and CDR2 from the germline V gene are MGHRA and YSYEKL. The trim removed 1 base at V and 2 bases at J, leaving 6 bases unmatched. The CDR3 runs 17 residues. DNA of the CDR3: TGCGCCAGCAGCCAAGTATTAGCGGGGGGTTCCACAGATACGCAGTATTTT. Translating it yields CASSQVLAGGSTDTQYF.

The sample holds a few counts of this clone. The CDR3 protein is CSVGIDYGYTF. CDR3 bases: TGCAGCGTTGGGATTGACTATGGCTACACCTTC. The chain links TRBV29-1 to TRBJ1-2; D not resolved. CDR3 length: 11 residues. Trimming shortened V by 4 bases and J by 3 bases, and 6 bases separated the two germline ends. CDR1 and CDR2 from the germline V gene are SQVTM and ANQGSEA.

A few counts support this clone. The rearrangement joins TRBV29-1 to TRBJ2-3; D uncertain. The CDR3 totals 10 residues. V lost 5 bases and J 3 bases, leaving 3 bases between the germline ends. CDR1 is SQVTM and CDR2 is ANQGSEA in the germline V gene. As DNA, the CDR3 is TGCAGCGTTTGGACAGATACGCAGTATTTT. Residues: CSVWTDTQYF.

The chain joins TRBV12-5 to TRBJ2-5, with D unresolved. The length of the CDR3 is 11 residues. Trimming pared 6 bases from V and 5 bases from J, leaving 7 bases between. Germline V gene lookup returns CDR1 LGHNT and CDR2 FRNRAP. Written as DNA, the CDR3 is TGTGCTAGTGGACAACGGGAGACCCAGTACTTC. Residues: CASGQRETQYF. Using reference TRBV12-5 and TRBJ2-5 for the parts outside the CDR3, the full variable domain is DARVTQTPRHKVTEMGQEVTMRCQPILGHNTVFWYRQTMMQGLELLAYFRNRAPLDDSGMPKDRFSAEMPDATLATLKIQPSEPRDSAVYFCASGQRETQYFGPGTRLLVL.

The rearrangement uses TRBV28 and TRBJ2-7; unclear D gene. Germline V gives CDR1 MDHEN, CDR2 SYDVKM. Trimming took 4 bases from V and 6 from J, leaving 7 bases between them. The CDR3 has 11 residues. The DNA for the CDR3 is TGTGCCAGCAGTTCCCTCTCCGAGCAGTACTTC. Translation gives CASSSLSEQYF.

The rearrangement links TRBV6-6 to TRBJ2-7, with TRBD1 identical over 11 bases. CDR1 and CDR2 (germline): MNHNY, SVGAGI (reference sequence). Trimming at V came to 8 bases and at J to 6 bases, leaving 12 bases not matched to a gene. The CDR3 runs to 15 residues. The CDR3 reads CASGQEGQGALEQYF. CDR3 bases: TGTGCCAGCGGACAGGAAGGACAGGGGGCACTCGAGCAGTACTTC.

This rearrangement joins TRBV2 to TRBJ1-1; D possibly corresponds to TRBD1 (5 bases). CDR3 length equals 13 residues. V lost 10 bases to trimming and J lost 1 base, with 13 bases between them. CDR1 and CDR2 from the germline V gene are SNHLY and FYNNEI. Here the CDR3 reads CATPGGANTEAFF. CDR3 DNA sequence: TGTGCCACCCCCGGGGGAGCGAACACTGAAGCTTTCTTT.

The chain uses TRBV13 and TRBJ2-7; no definite D call. V lost 4 bases and J 5 bases, leaving 15 bases between the germline ends. The germline gives CDR1 PRHDT, CDR2 FYEKMQ (reference sequence). The CDR3 is made up of 14 amino acids. The CDR3 reads CASSSSPVGNEQYF. The DNA for the CDR3 is TGTGCCAGCAGCTCCTCGCCGGTAGGGAACGAGCAGTACTTC.

The chain links TRBV29-1 to TRBJ1-2; 8 bases are shared with TRBD1. The CDR3 spans 11 residues. V lost 8 bases to trimming and J lost 8 bases; unmatched junction nucleotides: 7. The germline V gene encodes CDR1 SQVTM and CDR2 ANQGSEA. The CDR3 DNA sequence: TGCAGCTTATCTGGACAGGGAGGCTACACCTTC. Protein: CSLSGQGGYTF.

In its sample, this clone was seen a few times. This chain uses TRBV23-1 with TRBJ2-5; D is ambiguous. TRBV23-1 is filed as an ORF, its function uncertain. This CDR3 region has 15 residues. Trimming shortened V by 6 bases and J by 5 bases, and 19 bases separated the two germline ends. CDR3 nucleotide sequence: TGCGCCAGCAGCCCGCGTACATTCGAACTTGAGACCCAGTACTTC. Protein: CASSPRTFELETQYF.

The genes are TRBV13 and TRBJ2-1; unclear D gene. V shed 6 bases and J shed 2 bases, with 17 bases lying between them. This CDR3 has 16 amino acids. Germline-derived CDR1 and CDR2 are PRHDT and FYEKMQ (reference sequence). The DNA for the CDR3 is TGTGCCAGCAGGGCCGGAGAGCTGCCACCCTACAATGAGCAGTTCTTC. Translated, it gives CASRAGELPPYNEQFF.

As to this clone: The junction and the germline gene differ at one end; a read error may be behind it. The chain couples TRBV7-7 to TRBJ2-2, with TRBD2 matching 8 bases. This CDR3 is 15 amino acids long. CDR1 SSHAT and CDR2 FNYEAQ come from the germline V gene (reference sequence). This chain's CDR3 is CASSLAGLNTGELFF. The CDR3 bases are TGTGCTAGCAGCTTAGCGGGGCTGAACACCGGGGAGCTGTTTTTT. Complete variable domain (other parts from reference TRBV7-7 and TRBJ2-2): GAGVSQSPRYKVTKRGQDVTLRCDPISSHATLYWYQQALGQGPEFLTYFNYEAQPDKSGLPSDRFSAERPEGSISTLTIQRTEQRDSAMYRCASSLAGLNTGELFFGEGSRLTVL.